These 25 T cell receptor beta chains were all obtained from the same sample, sequenced in a study of cytomegalovirus exposure and HLA in healthy donors. The PCR made use of 60 Vbeta and 13 Jbeta primers. Method: immunoSEQ multiplex PCR; TCRdb's copy keeps in-frame clones and lacks some. The sample lists 95,000 to 150,000 clones; 70% to 85% were seen once. The sample was PBMCs. These receptor sequences come from a man aged 40-49 years in good health and CMV-seropositive.

This chain uses TRBV2 with TRBJ1-1; 10 nucleotides match TRBD1. The germline gives CDR1 SNHLY, CDR2 FYNNEI. Losses at the gene ends were 6 bases for V and 4 bases for J; bases not matched to a gene: 2. There are 13 residues in the CDR3. CDR3 loop: CASSRDRGTEAFF. CDR3 sequence (DNA): TGTGCCAGCAGCCGGGACAGGGGCACTGAAGCTTTCTTT.

This chain joins TRBV7-8 and TRBJ2-7; D remains ambiguous. The V end lost 2 bases, the J end lost 0 bases, and 11 bases lay between the germline ends. This CDR3 has 15 amino acids. Germline-derived CDR1 and CDR2 are SGHVS and FQNEAQ. CDR3 in amino acids: CASSLYTESSYEQYF. The CDR3 nucleotides read TGTGCCAGCAGCTTATATACAGAGAGCTCCTACGAGCAGTACTTC. The full variable domain, completed using reference TRBV7-8 and TRBJ2-7, is GAGVSQSPRYKVAKRGQDVALRCDPISGHVSLFWYQQALGQGPEFLTYFQNEAQLDKSGLPSDRFFAERPEGSVSTLKIQRTQQEDSAVYLCASSLYTESSYEQYFGPGTRLTVT.

The chain recombines TRBV27 with TRBJ1-4, with 11 bases identical to TRBD1. The germline gives CDR1 MNHEY, CDR2 SMNVEV (reference sequence). V was clipped by 2 bases and J by 0 bases; unmatched bases: 20. The CDR3 spans 23 residues. This CDR3 reads CASSLALSPGQGVRVATNEKLFF. The CDR3 nucleotides read TGTGCCAGCAGTTTAGCCCTGAGTCCGGGACAGGGGGTGAGAGTGGCAACTAATGAAAAACTGTTTTTT.

The chain is built from TRBV14 and TRBJ1-1, with 10 bases matching TRBD1. The germline V gene has CDR1 SGHDN and CDR2 FVKESK. V lost 0 bases and J lost 5; bases outside the gene matches: 6. This CDR3 comprises 16 residues. The CDR3 loop is CASSQDGTGVETEAFF. In DNA form, the CDR3 reads TGTGCCAGCAGCCAAGACGGGACAGGGGTTGAGACTGAAGCTTTCTTT.

The chain joins TRBV6-6 to TRBJ2-7; a possible D gene is TRBD2 (5 bases). Between the trimmed V and J ends, which lost 4 bases and 6 bases, there was a span of 22 bases. The CDR3 totals 16 residues. Germline CDR1 reads MNHNY; CDR2 reads SVGAGI (reference sequence). As DNA, the CDR3 is TGTGCCAGCAGTTTACCCCCCCGAGCCTCACGGGGCGAGCAGTACTTC. Translating it yields CASSLPPRASRGEQYF.

The rearrangement uses TRBV19 and TRBJ1-1, with TRBD1 as a possible D gene (6 bases). This CDR3 contains 13 residues. With 3 bases removed from V and 8 bases from J, the gap between germline ends came to 13 bases. In germline, CDR1 is LNHDA, CDR2 SQIVND (reference sequence). CDR3: CASSIQGSPEAFF. CDR3 bases: TGTGCCAGTAGTATCCAGGGGAGCCCAGAAGCTTTCTTT.

The chain combines TRBV29-1 with TRBJ2-5; TRBD1 is a possible D gene (5 bases). From germline, CDR1 is SQVTM and CDR2 ANQGSEA. The CDR3 is made up of 17 amino acids. Trimming removed 3 bases at V and 0 bases at J, with 20 bases between. In nucleotides, the CDR3 is TGCAGCGTTGAGATTTTTGTGGGGCTTATCTACCAAGAGACCCAGTACTTC. Protein sequence: CSVEIFVGLIYQETQYF.

CDR3 nucleotide sequence: TGTGCCAGCAGTCCTTCGGGGACTAGAAACAATGAGCAGTTCTTC. Its translation is CASSPSGTRNNEQFF. The chain employs TRBV6-5 and TRBJ2-1, with TRBD2 matching over 8 bases. V shed 5 bases, J shed 5 bases, and the junction held 8 bases outside the gene matches. Germline CDR1 is MNHEY and CDR2 is SVGAGI. The length of the CDR3 is 15 residues.

This clone appeared a single time. J is TRBJ1-1 and V is TRBV27, with no clear D. V shed 8 bases and J shed 3 bases, with 7 bases lying between them. The CDR3 has 11 residues. Germline V gives CDR1 MNHEY, CDR2 SMNVEV (reference sequence). The CDR3 bases are TGTGCCAGCGGGGAGTACACTGAAGCTTTCTTT. Its protein product is CASGEYTEAFF.

This clone showed up just once. The chain's CDR3 is CASSIETIASPVVTQYF. In DNA, the CDR3 is TGTGCCAGTAGTATAGAAACTATCGCATCCCCGGTTGTTACGCAGTATTTT. This rearrangement joins TRBV19 to TRBJ2-3; D call uncertain. V gave up 0 bases and J gave up 8 bases, with 21 bases separating them. Germline values: CDR1 LNHDA, CDR2 SQIVND (reference sequence). This CDR3 region has 17 residues.

The rearrangement links TRBV5-5 to TRBJ1-2; 12 nucleotides align to TRBD1. Unmatched junction bases numbered 5, after V lost 4 bases and J lost 7 bases. The CDR3 contains 14 residues. CDR1 is SGHKS, CDR2 YYEKEE, per germline (reference sequence). This chain's CDR3 is CASSRDRGRGGYTF. The CDR3 nucleotides read TGTGCCAGCAGCAGGGACAGGGGGCGGGGTGGCTACACCTTC.

V is TRBV7-8 and J is TRBJ2-1, with TRBD2 matching over 11 bases. Germline V CDR1 and CDR2: SGHVS, FQNEAQ. V gave up 1 base and J gave up 5 bases; unmatched junction bases: 1. The CDR3 consists of 15 residues. The CDR3 loop is CASSLEGLADNEQFF. The CDR3 DNA is TGTGCCAGCAGCTTAGAGGGACTAGCGGACAATGAGCAGTTCTTC.

The J gene is TRBJ1-2, the V gene TRBV2; D gene uncertain. The V end was cut by 5 bases, the J end by 4 bases, with 11 bases between. The CDR3 covers 13 residues. CDR1 and CDR2 from the germline V gene are SNHLY and FYNNEI. The chain's CDR3 is CASSPDGSYGYTF. CDR3 in DNA: TGTGCCAGCAGTCCAGACGGGAGCTATGGCTACACCTTC.

Only one count was recorded for this clone. CDR3 sequence reads: CASSSGLAGGRRVETQYF. The CDR3 DNA follows: TGCGCCAGCAGCTCCGGACTAGCGGGGGGTCGGCGGGTTGAGACCCAGTACTTC. The V gene is TRBV5-1, the J gene TRBJ2-5, with TRBD2 matching 14 bases. V was clipped by 3 bases and J by 5 bases; unmatched bases: 12. The CDR3 covers 18 residues. The germline V gene encodes CDR1 SGHRS and CDR2 YFSETQ.

The gene calls are TRBV5-4 and TRBJ1-2; a weak D match, TRBD1 (5 bases). The length of the CDR3 is 13 residues. V was pared by 2 bases and J by 6 bases, with 11 bases between. Germline CDR1 reads SGHNT; CDR2 reads YYREEE (reference sequence). The CDR3 protein is CASSLGQGDGYTF. CDR3 DNA sequence: TGTGCCAGCAGCTTAGGGCAGGGCGATGGCTACACCTTC.

The V call is TRBV27, the J call TRBJ2-6; a possible D gene is TRBD1 (6 bases). Deletions cut 8 bases from V and 2 bases from J, with 13 bases between. This CDR3 is 15 amino acids long. Germline CDR1 reads MNHEY; CDR2 reads SMNVEV (reference sequence). CDR3 DNA: TGTGCCAGCTCGTATTCAGGGGCTGGGGCCAACGTCCTGACTTTC. Translation gives CASSYSGAGANVLTF.

The rearrangement joins TRBV27 to TRBJ2-3; tentative D call: TRBD1 (5 bases). The length of the CDR3 is 14 residues. Germline V lookup: CDR1 MNHEY, CDR2 SMNVEV (reference sequence). Trimming stripped 6 bases from V and 2 bases from J, with 12 bases between. CDR3 protein: CASRPDTLTDTQYF. The DNA for the CDR3 is TGTGCCAGCAGACCGGACACCCTCACAGATACGCAGTATTTT.

In DNA form, the CDR3 reads TGTGCCAGCAGAGCACTAGCGGGGGGACGAGAGACCCAGTACTTC. Its protein product is CASRALAGGRETQYF. V usage is TRBV6-5 and J usage is TRBJ2-5; 12 nucleotides match TRBD2. Germline CDR1 reads MNHEY; CDR2 reads SVGAGI. This CDR3 spans 15 amino acids. After removal of 6 bases from V and 4 bases from J, the junction contained 6 bases not matched to a gene.

The CDR3 loop is CASSAPQGINTGELFF. CDR3 sequence (DNA): TGTGCCAGCAGCGCGCCTCAGGGGATCAACACCGGGGAGCTGTTTTTT. This chain joins TRBV9 and TRBJ2-2; D perhaps matches TRBD1 (6 bases). The germline V and J ends were trimmed by 3 bases and 2 bases, with 14 bases remaining between them. The CDR3 sequence is 16 residues long. CDR1 is SGDLS, CDR2 YYNGEE, per germline.

This chain uses TRBV9 with TRBJ2-1; D unclear. Germline-derived CDR1 and CDR2 are SGDLS and YYNGEE. Between the trimmed V and J ends, which lost 0 bases and 4 bases, there was a span of 8 bases. The CDR3 loop spans 14 amino acids. CDR3 protein: CASSVETQYNEQFF. The CDR3 DNA sequence: TGTGCCAGCAGCGTAGAAACTCAATACAATGAGCAGTTCTTC. Full variable domain (rest looked up from reference TRBV9 and TRBJ2-1): DSGVTQTPKHLITATGQRVTLRCSPRSGDLSVYWYQQSLDQGLQFLIQYYNGEERAKGNILERFSAQQFPDLHSELNLSSLELGDSALYFCASSVETQYNEQFFGPGTRLTVL.

Of note for this clone: One end of the junction fails to match germline, which may point to a read error. Additional DNA sequences in this sample encode the identical CDR3. V usage is TRBV10-3 and J usage is TRBJ2-1; TRBD2 matches at 14 bases. The CDR3 has 18 residues. Germline assignment: CDR1 ENHRY and CDR2 SYGVKD. CDR3 sequence reads: CAISESSTSGGAYNEQFF. The CDR3, as DNA: TGCGCCATCAGTGAGTCATCGACTAGCGGGGGGGCATACAATGAGCAGTTCTTC.

The chain carries TRBV4-2 and TRBJ2-3, with 13 bases matching TRBD2. Germline V CDR1 and CDR2: LGHNA, YNFKEQ. This CDR3 is 17 amino acids long. V lost 0 bases and J lost 8; bases outside the gene matches: 8. The CDR3: CASSQEALRTSGSTQYF. The CDR3 nucleotides read TGTGCCAGCAGCCAAGAGGCCCTCCGGACTAGCGGGAGTACGCAGTATTTT.

The chain recombines TRBV13 with TRBJ1-6; D ambiguous. Germline lookup yields CDR1 PRHDT and CDR2 FYEKMQ (reference sequence). Trimming left V 5 bases short and J 6 bases short, with 5 bases between. The CDR3 consists of 12 residues. CDR3 sequence: CASSHSNSPLHF. The CDR3 bases are TGTGCCAGCAGCCACAGTAATTCACCCCTCCACTTT. Looking up the rest from reference TRBV13 and TRBJ1-6 gives the full variable domain: AAGVIQSPRHLIKEKRETATLKCYPIPRHDTVYWYQQGPGQDPQFLISFYEKMQSDKGSIPDRFSAQQFSDYHSELNMSSLELGDSALYFCASSHSNSPLHFGNGTRLTVT.

The sample holds one count of this clone. The V gene is TRBV4-3, the J gene TRBJ2-7, with TRBD1 matching 9 bases. Losses at the gene ends were 2 bases for V and 2 bases for J; bases not matched to a gene: 4. The germline V gene encodes CDR1 LGHNA and CDR2 YSLEER. The CDR3 is 15 amino acids. The CDR3 DNA reads as TGCGCCAGCAGCCAATCTAACAGGGGGCCCTACGAGCAGTACTTC. As protein: CASSQSNRGPYEQYF.

Written as DNA, the CDR3 is TGTGCCAGCAGCTCGGGGACAGGGCGGCAGCCCCAGCATTTT. Amino acid sequence: CASSSGTGRQPQHF. J is TRBJ1-5 and V is TRBV7-9; the match to TRBD1 covers 9 bases. CDR1 and CDR2 (germline): SEHNR, FQNEAQ (reference sequence). The CDR3 runs to 14 residues. The V gene end was trimmed by 4 bases and the J gene end by 7 bases; junction bases not matched to a gene: 5.